A single sample gave rise to the 10 T cell receptor beta chains below, sequenced in a study of blood T cell repertoires in COVID-19. Only in-frame clones appear in the TCRdb table, and some are missing; sequencing was by immunoSEQ multiplex PCR. Among some 240,000 clones, roughly nine tenths were seen once, and the ten largest hold 4% to 5%. Sequenced input: peripheral blood. These receptor sequences come from a middle-aged woman who had recovered from COVID-19.

V gene TRBV5-4 combines with J gene TRBJ2-7, with TRBD2 matching over 8 bases. The CDR3 consists of 17 residues. Germline V lookup: CDR1 SGHNT, CDR2 YYREEE (reference sequence). Trimming at V came to 0 bases and at J to 3 bases, leaving 11 bases not matched to a gene. The CDR3, as DNA: TGTGCCAGCAGCTTGGCCGGGAGGGGGTTAACCTACTACGAGCAGTACGTC. Protein product: CASSLAGRGLTYYEQYV.

The chain employs TRBV18 and TRBJ2-7; TRBD1 agrees at 8 bases. V shed 4 bases, J shed 3 bases, and the junction held 2 bases outside the gene matches. The CDR3 is 13 residues long. Germline CDR1 reads KGHSH; CDR2 reads LQKENI. The CDR3 bases are TGTGCCAGCTCACAAGGACAGGGCTACGAGCAGTACTTC. Translated, it gives CASSQGQGYEQYF.

The chain uses TRBV11-3 and TRBJ2-3, with 7 bases aligning to TRBD1. The J segment lost 5 bases and the V segment lost 1 base, leaving 0 bases of the junction unmatched. The CDR3 runs 13 residues. Germline lookup yields CDR1 SGHNT and CDR2 YENEEA. The DNA of the CDR3 is TGTGCCAGCAGCTTAGGGACAGGAGATACGCAGTATTTT. This translates into CASSLGTGDTQYF.

The rearrangement joins TRBV29-1 to TRBJ1-5; no firm D call. The V gene's germline CDR1 is SQVTM and CDR2 ANQGSEA. CDR3 length equals 14 residues. V gave up 4 bases and J gave up 0 bases, with 10 bases separating them. The chain's CDR3 is CSVATDYSNQPQHF. As DNA, the CDR3 is TGCAGCGTTGCGACCGACTATAGCAATCAGCCCCAGCATTTT. The entire variable domain, with the rest obtained from reference TRBV29-1 and TRBJ1-5, is as follows: SAVISQKPSRDICQRGTSLTIQCQVDSQVTMMFWYRQQPGQSLTLIATANQGSEATYESGFVIDKFPISRPNLTFSTLTVSNMSPEDSSIYLCSVATDYSNQPQHFGDGTRLSIL.

In this sample, this clone turned up once. This chain joins TRBV28 and TRBJ2-7, with 7 nucleotides matching TRBD2. CDR1 and CDR2 from the germline V gene are MDHEN and SYDVKM. The CDR3 consists of 13 residues. V shed 4 bases and J 2 bases; nucleotides not matched to a gene: 2. The CDR3 region has the DNA TGTGCCAGCAGTTCGGGACTACCCTACGAGCAGTACTTC. Protein: CASSSGLPYEQYF.

The chain has TRBV24-1 and TRBJ2-1; 13 bases match TRBD2. With 10 bases clipped from V and 8 bases from J, the junction kept 4 bases outside the gene matches. Germline-derived CDR1 and CDR2 are KGHDR and SFDVKD. The CDR3 runs to 13 residues. The DNA for the CDR3 is TGTGCCACGGGGACTAGCGGGACTCATGAGCAGTTCTTC. Its translation is CATGTSGTHEQFF.

This clone came up a few times. The genes are TRBV5-4 and TRBJ2-1; TRBD2 aligns across 12 bases. The CDR3 covers 16 residues. Germline loops: CDR1 SGHNT, CDR2 YYREEE (reference sequence). V gave up 3 bases and J gave up 3 bases; unmatched junction bases: 4. In DNA form, the CDR3 reads TGTGCCAGCAGCTGGACACTAGCGGGGGGCTACAATGAGCAGTTCTTC. It codes for CASSWTLAGGYNEQFF. Full variable domain (rest looked up from reference TRBV5-4 and TRBJ2-1): ETGVTQSPTHLIKTRGQQVTLRCSSQSGHNTVSWYQQALGQGPQFIFQYYREEENGRGNFPPRFSGLQFPNYSSELNVNALELDDSALYLCASSWTLAGGYNEQFFGPGTRLTVL.

The genes are TRBV19 and TRBJ2-1; D may be TRBD1 (5 bases). V lost 3 bases, J lost 8 bases, and 20 bases lay in between. This CDR3 is 16 amino acids long. Germline V lookup: CDR1 LNHDA, CDR2 SQIVND (reference sequence). The CDR3 coding sequence is TGTGCCAGTAGTATCCCCGTTTTGAGTGGGGCGGATGAGCAGTTCTTC. Translation gives CASSIPVLSGADEQFF.

V usage is TRBV5-1 and J usage is TRBJ1-6; 7 bases align to TRBD1. The ends lost 4 bases at V and 10 bases at J; junction bases unmatched: 8. Germline CDR1 reads SGHRS; CDR2 reads YFSETQ. This CDR3 contains 14 residues. The CDR3 protein is CASSRDRVGSPLHF. CDR3 bases: TGCGCCAGCAGCCGGGACAGAGTGGGGTCACCCCTCCACTTT. Full variable domain (missing parts from reference TRBV5-1 and TRBJ1-6): KAGVTQTPRYLIKTRGQQVTLSCSPISGHRSVSWYQQTPGQGLQFLFEYFSETQRNKGNFPGRFSGRQFSNSRSEMNVSTLELGDSALYLCASSRDRVGSPLHFGNGTRLTVT.

This chain uses TRBV7-2 with TRBJ2-7; 9 nucleotides line up with TRBD2. V lost 2 bases, J lost 7 bases, and 9 bases stayed unmatched. CDR3 length: 15 amino acids. The V gene's germline CDR1 is SGHTA and CDR2 FQGNSA. This CDR3 reads CASSLSLAGRGEQYF. In DNA form, the CDR3 reads TGTGCCAGCAGCTTAAGTCTAGCGGGGCGAGGGGAGCAGTACTTC.